This TCR beta chain was profiled in a study of Ad26.COV2.S vaccination and SARS-CoV-2 variants. Study outcomes and limitations: Marked by substantial breadth, spike-specific CD8+ and CD4+ T cell responses were reportedly seen after vaccination.

The treatment is: around 19 received Ad26.COV2.S at low or high dose, single or two shots; 5 received placebo; per-sample allocation not given. The samples were gathered on day 63 after the first injection of vaccine or placebo. From germline, CDR1 is SNHLY and CDR2 FYNNEI. With 7 bases clipped from V and 7 bases from J, the junction kept 16 bases outside the gene matches. The CDR3 extends over 17 amino acids. The method was immunoSEQ multiplex PCR; TCRdb's version includes in-frame clones alone and lacks a portion of them. The data contain roughly 510,000 clones, around 88% of them singletons. As for this clone: The antigen remains undetermined.

The receptor was isolated from a person aged 18-65 years who received the Ad26.COV2.S COVID-19 vaccine or a placebo. Material: peripheral blood, obtained in a trial of Ad26.COV2.S vaccine versus placebo. The V gene is TRBV2, the J gene TRBJ2-1, with 10 bases fitting TRBD2. The CDR3 is CASNFGPSGGVRNEQFF. Here the CDR3 DNA reads TGTGCCAGCAATTTTGGGCCTAGCGGGGGAGTAAGGAATGAGCAGTTCTTC.